This entry lists 32 T cell receptor beta chains sequenced from one sample in a study of patients and donors after allogeneic stem cell transplantation. MiXCR, applied by TCRdb to the RT-PCR reads, yields one record per CDR3 protein. The profile shows 920,000 or so distinct CDR3 sequences, about 20% of them singletons. Sequencing was carried out using blood, either unsorted or a sorted T cell fraction (not recorded which). The receptors were gathered from a human donor who was either an allogeneic HSCT recipient or a stem cell or donor lymphocyte infusion donor (not recorded which). It is not recorded whose cells these are; they may come from a transplant donor.

This clonotype was observed once. This chain links TRBV29-1 with TRBJ1-3, with TRBD1 matching over 8 bases. The V and J ends lost 5 bases and 0 bases, in that order; junction bases with no gene match: 3. CDR1 and CDR2 (germline): SQVTM, ANQGSEA. The CDR3 spans 14 residues. The CDR3 loop is CSVSQGGSGNTIYF. DNA of the CDR3: TGCAGCGTTTCACAGGGGGGCTCTGGAAACACCATATATTTT.

This clonotype has a count of ten or more. J is TRBJ2-3 and V is TRBV24-1; TRBD2 matches 11 bases. V dropped 2 bases and J dropped 2; count of bases not matched to a gene: 5. The CDR3 length is 17 residues. The germline gives CDR1 KGHDR, CDR2 SFDVKD. CDR3 DNA sequence: TGTGCCACCAGTGATTGGGGGACTAGCGGAAACACAGATACGCAGTATTTT. Translating gives CATSDWGTSGNTDTQYF.

This clonotype was seen many times. The rearrangement links TRBV12-3 or TRBV12-4 to TRBJ2-1, with no clear D. The CDR3 loop spans 15 amino acids. Trimming cost V 5 bases and J 0 bases, with 11 bases left between them. The CDR3 sequence is CASSRDPSSYNEQFF. The CDR3 region has the DNA TGTGCCAGCAGTCGAGACCCGAGCTCCTACAATGAGCAGTTCTTC.

Many counts were recorded for this clonotype. V and J are TRBV12-3 or TRBV12-4 and TRBJ2-1; D uncertain. V lost 5 bases to trimming and J lost 5 bases, with 7 bases between them. The CDR3 is 12 amino acids. CDR3 coding DNA: TGTGCCAGCAGTCCTAGTAACAATGAGCAGTTCTTC. This codes for CASSPSNNEQFF.

This clonotype has just a few counts. One end of the junction varies from germline; a read error may be responsible. The gene calls are TRBV3-1 and TRBJ2-7; possibly TRBD2 for D (5 bases). Germline V gives CDR1 LGHDT, CDR2 YNNKEL (reference sequence). CDR3 length: 12 residues. This chain's CDR3 is CASSQGPTPEVF. Written as DNA, the CDR3 is TGTGCCAGCAGCCAAGGACCGACGCCGGAGGTCTTC.

This clonotype was observed a few times. J is TRBJ1-1 and V is TRBV15; a weak D match, TRBD1 (5 bases). V was cut by 0 bases and J by 5 bases, with 13 bases left in between. The CDR3 has 15 amino acids. Germline V gene lookup returns CDR1 LNHNV and CDR2 YYDKDF (reference sequence). CDR3 residues: CATSRDPVGVTEAFF. In DNA form, the CDR3 reads TGTGCCACCAGCAGAGACCCGGTGGGGGTAACTGAAGCTTTCTTT.

The chain's CDR3 is CASSFSVLNEQFF. CDR3 DNA: TGTGCCAGCAGCTTCTCAGTCCTCAATGAGCAGTTCTTC. The rearrangement uses TRBV5-6 and TRBJ2-1, with no clear D. Germline values: CDR1 SGHDT, CDR2 YYEEEE. V lost 2 bases to trimming and J lost 6 bases, with 9 bases between them. The CDR3 is 13 residues long.

The chain employs TRBV2 and TRBJ2-7; 10 nucleotides align to TRBD1. The junction had 7 bases not matched to a gene; V was cut back by 6 bases and J by 5 bases. CDR1 and CDR2 from the germline V gene are SNHLY and FYNNEI. CDR3 size: 14 residues. In DNA, the CDR3 is TGTGCCAGCAGGGGGGGACAGGGGTCCCACGAGCAGTACTTC. This codes for CASRGGQGSHEQYF.

The chain combines TRBV5-1 with TRBJ2-7; tentative D call: TRBD2 (6 bases). Trimming removed 0 bases at V and 5 bases at J, with 15 bases between. CDR1 and CDR2 (germline): SGHRS, YFSETQ. The length of the CDR3 is 15 residues. CDR3 sequence: CASSLALTGADEQYF. CDR3 in DNA: TGCGCCAGCAGCTTGGCGCTGACGGGAGCGGACGAGCAGTACTTC.

This clonotype was observed a few times. J is TRBJ2-7 and V is TRBV9, with D uncertain. V was trimmed by 2 bases and J by 2 bases, leaving 8 bases between them. The germline V gene has CDR1 SGDLS and CDR2 YYNGEE. The CDR3 is 13 residues long. CDR3 sequence (DNA): TGTGCCAGCAGCGTTGGAGTAGCCTACGAGCAGTACTTC. Translated: CASSVGVAYEQYF.

This clonotype was detected a few times. The CDR3 DNA is TGTGCCAGCAGGGGAGGTGCTAGCGGGAGTATAAACAATGAGCAGTTCTTC. As protein: CASRGGASGSINNEQFF. The chain recombines TRBV9 with TRBJ2-1; 10 positions agree with TRBD2. The length of the CDR3 is 17 residues. Germline assignment: CDR1 SGDLS and CDR2 YYNGEE. The V gene end was trimmed by 5 bases and the J gene end by 5 bases; junction bases not matched to a gene: 13.

The genes are TRBV20-1 and TRBJ2-3; D perhaps matches TRBD1 (5 bases). Trimming removed 4 bases at V and 3 bases at J, with 17 bases between. Germline CDR1 and CDR2: DFQATT and SNEGSKA (reference sequence). The CDR3 has 15 residues. This CDR3 reads CSATLRTSWTDTQYF. CDR3 coding DNA: TGCAGTGCTACACTTCGGACATCCTGGACAGATACGCAGTATTTT.

This clonotype was detected only a few times. V is TRBV6-5 and J is TRBJ2-4, with TRBD2 matching over 10 bases. The junction had 11 bases not matched to a gene; V was cut back by 2 bases and J by 1 base. The CDR3 is made up of 19 amino acids. The germline V gene encodes CDR1 MNHEY and CDR2 SVGAGI. Here the CDR3 reads CASSYASGGASVAKNIQYF. The CDR3, as DNA: TGTGCCAGCAGTTACGCCAGCGGGGGGGCAAGTGTGGCCAAAAACATTCAGTACTTC.

The V call is TRBV24-1, the J call TRBJ1-2; no reliable D call. This CDR3 comprises 13 residues. V lost 5 bases, J lost 5 bases, and 11 bases lay in between. From germline, CDR1 is KGHDR and CDR2 SFDVKD. The CDR3 is CATSGSDPYGYTF. In DNA form, the CDR3 reads TGTGCCACCAGTGGTTCTGACCCGTATGGCTACACCTTC.

This clonotype was counted between two and nine times. This chain links TRBV21-1 with TRBJ2-7; the table's D call, TRBD2, has no DNA check behind it. TRBV21-1 is noted as a pseudogene. This CDR3 is 15 amino acids long. CDR3 sequence (DNA): TGTGCCAGCAAGGGAGCTAGCGGGTTATCCTACGAGCAGTACTTC. It codes for CASKGASGLSYEQYF.

V usage is TRBV20-1 and J usage is TRBJ2-2; 7 bases agree with TRBD1. The CDR3 covers 14 residues. The V and J ends lost 2 bases and 6 bases, in that order; junction bases with no gene match: 6. From germline, CDR1 is DFQATT and CDR2 SNEGSKA (reference sequence). The CDR3 coding sequence is TGCAGTGCTAGACCGGGACAGCGCCCCGGGGAGCTGTTTTTT. This translates into CSARPGQRPGELFF.

The sample holds a few counts of this clonotype. The chain combines TRBV7-9 with TRBJ2-7, with 10 bases matching TRBD1. V lost 1 base, J lost 3 bases, and 3 bases stayed unmatched. Germline CDR1 reads SEHNR; CDR2 reads FQNEAQ (reference sequence). CDR3 length: 15 residues. The CDR3: CASSLGRTGGYEQYF. The CDR3 region has the DNA TGTGCCAGCAGCTTAGGCAGGACAGGGGGCTACGAGCAGTACTTC.

This clonotype has more than one count but fewer than ten. The chain joins TRBV20-1 to TRBJ2-2; 10 nucleotides align to TRBD2. CDR1 is DFQATT and CDR2 is SNEGSKA in the germline V gene (reference sequence). The CDR3 runs to 14 residues. The junction had 8 bases not matched to a gene; V was cut back by 6 bases and J by 7 bases. CDR3 DNA sequence: TGCAGTGCCGGGAGGCTAGCGGGGGTCGGGGAGCTGTTTTTT. Translation: CSAGRLAGVGELFF.

This clonotype has a count of ten or more. The rearrangement joins TRBV12-3 or TRBV12-4 to TRBJ1-4, with D maybe TRBD1 (5 bases). The CDR3 has 13 residues. Trimming took 1 base from V and 10 from J, leaving 10 bases between them. The CDR3 here is CASSLVFQGKLFF. CDR3 coding DNA: TGTGCCAGCAGTTTAGTCTTCCAGGGAAAACTGTTTTTT.

V gene TRBV28 combines with J gene TRBJ1-5; D is unresolved. Germline V gene data show CDR1 as MDHEN and CDR2 as SYDVKM. This CDR3 is built from 14 residues. The V end lost 5 bases, the J end lost 1 base, and 9 bases lay between the germline ends. The CDR3 DNA is TGTGCCAGCAGTCGAGATCCAAGCAATCAGCCCCAGCATTTT. Translated: CASSRDPSNQPQHF.

J is TRBJ2-1 and V is TRBV2, with D unclear. CDR3 length equals 9 residues. Germline loops: CDR1 SNHLY, CDR2 FYNNEI. Trimming removed 6 bases at V and 14 bases at J, with 8 bases between. CDR3 amino acids: CASSPWEFF. The CDR3 bases are TGTGCCAGCAGCCCCTGGGAGTTCTTC.

V is TRBV30 and J is TRBJ1-1; the D is unclear. The CDR3 totals 13 residues. The V and J ends lost 0 bases and 1 base respectively, with 6 bases between them. Germline CDR1 GTSNPN, CDR2 SVGIG (reference sequence). CDR3 sequence reads: CAWSVLGNTEAFF. CDR3 coding DNA: TGTGCCTGGAGTGTACTGGGGAACACTGAAGCTTTCTTT. Looking up the rest from reference TRBV30 and TRBJ1-1 gives the full variable domain: SQTIHQWPATLVQPVGSPLSLECTVEGTSNPNLYWYRQAAGRGLQLLFYSVGIGQISSEVPQNLSASRPQDRQFILSSKKLLLSDSGFYLCAWSVLGNTEAFFGQGTRLTVV.

This clonotype was seen only a few times. The rearrangement links TRBV28 to TRBJ1-5; possible D gene TRBD1, 5 bases. The germline V and J ends were trimmed by 10 bases and 7 bases, with 14 bases remaining between them. Per the germline V gene, CDR1 is MDHEN and CDR2 is SYDVKM. The CDR3 has 12 amino acids. The chain's CDR3 is CATIKRGQPQHF. Here the CDR3 DNA reads TGTGCCACTATAAAACGGGGGCAGCCCCAGCATTTT.

The chain is built from TRBV6-1 and TRBJ1-6; D remains ambiguous. The CDR3 totals 14 residues. Looked up from germline, CDR1 is MNHNS and CDR2 is SASEGT. V was trimmed by 6 bases and J by 6 bases, leaving 12 bases between them. The DNA for the CDR3 is TGTGCCAGCAGCCGAGGACGGAGTAATTCACCCCTCCACTTT. It yields the protein CASSRGRSNSPLHF.

This clonotype has only a few counts. The chain has TRBV5-6 and TRBJ1-4; D unclear. The V gene lost 0 bases and the J gene lost 7 bases, with 13 bases spanning the gap. Germline values: CDR1 SGHDT, CDR2 YYEEEE. The CDR3 is made up of 15 amino acids. The CDR3 DNA sequence: TGTGCCAGCAGCTTGGCTTTGCAGTACCCTGAAAAACTGTTTTTT. Its translation: CASSLALQYPEKLFF.

As concerns this clonotype: The junction departs from germline at one end; a sequencing error may be responsible. The gene calls are TRBV10-3 and TRBJ2-7; D gene ambiguous. Germline loops: CDR1 ENHRY, CDR2 SYGVKD. This CDR3 contains 12 residues. This CDR3 is CAISDGSYDQYF. Here the CDR3 DNA reads TGTGCCATCAGTGACGGCTCCTACGATCAGTACTTC.

This clonotype has at least ten counts. The chain recombines TRBV5-1 with TRBJ2-5; TRBD2 agrees at 7 bases. The CDR3 totals 16 residues. The germline V gene has CDR1 SGHRS and CDR2 YFSETQ. Trimming cost V 1 base and J 0 bases; bases outside gene matches: 6. The CDR3 sequence is CASSLSLADYQETQYF. The CDR3 region has the DNA TGCGCCAGCAGCTTGAGCCTAGCGGATTACCAAGAGACCCAGTACTTC.

The V and J genes are TRBV7-8 and TRBJ2-2; perhaps D is TRBD1 or TRBD2 (6 bases each). Germline lookup yields CDR1 SGHVS and CDR2 FQNEAQ. V lost 8 bases and J lost 4, with 8 bases in between. This CDR3 spans 12 amino acids. Written as DNA, the CDR3 is TGTGCCAGCTGGGGGGCCACCGGGGAGCTGTTTTTT. Amino acids: CASWGATGELFF.

This clonotype has more than one count but fewer than ten. The chain employs TRBV6-1 and TRBJ1-1, with TRBD1 matching over 7 bases. After removal of 5 bases from V and 7 bases from J, the junction contained 13 bases not matched to a gene. Germline lookup yields CDR1 MNHNS and CDR2 SASEGT. There are 15 residues in the CDR3. The CDR3 DNA is TGTGCCAGCAGTCTCGTCAGGGGGTTGGGTGGTGAAGCTTTCTTT. This sequence encodes CASSLVRGLGGEAFF.

The rearrangement uses TRBV12-3 or TRBV12-4 and TRBJ1-5; TRBD1 might be the D (6 bases). Trimming removed 3 bases from V and 4 bases from J, with 19 bases in between. The length of the CDR3 is 17 residues. CDR3 loop: CASSLVGNKRGNQPQHF. The CDR3 region has the DNA TGTGCCAGCAGTTTGGTGGGAAACAAGAGGGGGAATCAGCCCCAGCATTTT.

This clonotype has at least ten counts. This sequence joins TRBV12-3 or TRBV12-4 and TRBJ1-1; TRBD1 might be the D (6 bases). The CDR3 runs 14 residues. Trimming took off 7 bases at V and 5 bases at J, with 17 bases between the two ends. The CDR3 bases are TGTGCCAGCACCCTTGGGGGGGCGAAAACTGAAGCTTTCTTT. It codes for CASTLGGAKTEAFF.

The rearrangement uses TRBV5-6 and TRBJ2-5, with a tentative D call TRBD1 (6 bases). The CDR3 length is 14 residues. Trimming pared 0 bases from V and 6 bases from J, leaving 12 bases between. CDR1 is SGHDT and CDR2 is YYEEEE in the germline V gene. In DNA form, the CDR3 reads TGTGCCAGCAGCTTGGGGGCAGGGACAAAGACCCAGTACTTC. Amino acid sequence: CASSLGAGTKTQYF. The entire variable domain, with the rest obtained from reference TRBV5-6 and TRBJ2-5, is as follows: DAGVTQSPTHLIKTRGQQVTLRCSPKSGHDTVSWYQQALGQGPQFIFQYYEEEERQRGNFPDRFSGHQFPNYSSELNVNALLLGDSALYLCASSLGAGTKTQYFGPGTRLLVL.